Sequencing of this T cell receptor beta chain was carried out in a study of T cell responses to AZD1222 COVID-19 vaccine. Regarding the study as a whole: Mapped onto spike, vaccine-associated CD4 TCRs spanned it and were dominant at 160-218 and 743-854. Reports say nearly half of spike-specific TCRs go after unmutated variant regions. Sampling that yielded the repertoires occurred only after the peak T cell response. Recipients of AZD1222 seropositive at baseline numbered only 5 to 7.

The data were produced by immunoSEQ multiplex PCR, yet TCRdb's version contains in-frame clones alone and is incomplete. Here the sample spans fewer than 120,000 clones, roughly 90% being singletons. As for this clone: Its antigen is undetermined.

V lost 3 bases and J lost 3, with 13 bases in between. CDR3 length: 14 amino acids. Germline assignment: CDR1 SGHNT and CDR2 YYREEE (reference sequence). The sample in question was peripheral blood, obtained on day 0 of AZD1222 vaccination. This rearrangement joins TRBV5-4 to TRBJ2-7; D unresolved. The origin of this receptor is an adult in good health. The CDR3 DNA sequence: TGTGCCAGCAGCTCGCAAGGAACTTTCTACGAGCAGTACTTC. It encodes CASSSQGTFYEQYF.